This is a list of T cell receptor beta chains from one sample in a study of a mutant IDH1 vaccine in newly diagnosed glioma. Clones were sequenced by immunoSEQ multiplex PCR, and TCRdb holds only the in-frame ones, with some missing. The table includes around 99,000 clones, about four fifths detected once. Sequenced material: PBMCs, taken from a glioma patient treated with radiotherapy, temozolomide or both. These receptors were obtained from a man aged 35-49 years with glioma. Both conserved end residues are part of each CDR3. The D gene is left open where the match is weak. The size of a clone is reported for some rows only, either as once, few or many, or as a class for expanded clones.

d_call: TRBD1; clone_size: NA; cdr3_length: 17; v_call: TRBV7-8; j_call: TRBJ1-2; cdr3_nt: TGTGCCAGCAGCTCCCCCGGGGGGTTACAGGGGGCGAATGGCTACACCTTC; cdr3_aa: CASSSPGGLQGANGYTF
d_call: TRBD1; clone_size: NA; cdr3_length: 15; v_call: TRBV7-2; j_call: TRBJ1-5; cdr3_nt: TGTGCCAGCAGCTTAGGGGACAGGGACAATCAGCCCCAGCATTTT; cdr3_aa: CASSLGDRDNQPQHF
d_call: NA; clone_size: NA; cdr3_length: 13; v_call: TRBV18; j_call: TRBJ2-2; cdr3_nt: TGTGCCAGCTCACCAGGGTGGACCGGGGAGCTGTTTTTT; cdr3_aa: CASSPGWTGELFF
d_call: TRBD1; clone_size: once; cdr3_length: 14; v_call: TRBV7-2; j_call: TRBJ2-1; cdr3_nt: TGTGCCAGCAGCTCCAGAACCAGGGGGTTGGAGCAGTTCTTC; cdr3_aa: CASSSRTRGLEQFF
d_call: NA; clone_size: NA; cdr3_length: 13; v_call: TRBV15; j_call: TRBJ2-3; cdr3_nt: TGTGTCACCAGCACTAACCAGGCAGATACGCAGTATTTT; cdr3_aa: CVTSTNQADTQYF
d_call: NA; clone_size: NA; cdr3_length: 14; v_call: TRBV6-4; j_call: TRBJ1-5; cdr3_nt: TGTGCCAACCCCCCCTGGGGGGTGAATCAGCCCCAGCATTTT; cdr3_aa: CANPPWGVNQPQHF
d_call: NA; clone_size: NA; cdr3_length: 12; v_call: TRBV14; j_call: TRBJ1-2; cdr3_nt: TGTGCCAGCAGCCAAGGAGCCTGGGGCTACACCTTC; cdr3_aa: CASSQGAWGYTF
d_call: NA; clone_size: NA; cdr3_length: 13; v_call: TRBV6-4; j_call: TRBJ2-2; cdr3_nt: TGTGCCAGCAGTGACTCGGGCACCGGGGAGCTGTTTTTT; cdr3_aa: CASSDSGTGELFF
d_call: TRBD1; clone_size: NA; cdr3_length: 18; v_call: TRBV4-3; j_call: TRBJ1-2; cdr3_nt: TGCGCCAGCAGCCAAGCAAGGTCCCAGAACAGGGGGATCTATGGCTACACCTTC; cdr3_aa: CASSQARSQNRGIYGYTF
d_call: TRBD1; clone_size: NA; cdr3_length: 18; v_call: TRBV10-3; j_call: TRBJ2-4; cdr3_nt: TGTGCCATCAGTGACGGGGTGAAGGACAGGCTAGCCAAAAACATTCAGTACTTC; cdr3_aa: CAISDGVKDRLAKNIQYF
d_call: NA; clone_size: NA; cdr3_length: 13; v_call: TRBV27; j_call: TRBJ2-7; cdr3_nt: TGTGCCAGCAGTTTATCTCAGGGGTACGAGCAGTACTTC; cdr3_aa: CASSLSQGYEQYF
d_call: TRBD1; clone_size: NA; cdr3_length: 14; v_call: TRBV7-2; j_call: TRBJ1-2; cdr3_nt: TGTGCCAGCAGCCCAGACAGGGCCCCCCATGGCTACACCTTC; cdr3_aa: CASSPDRAPHGYTF
d_call: NA; clone_size: NA; cdr3_length: 13; v_call: TRBV11-2; j_call: TRBJ2-5; cdr3_nt: TGTGCCAGCAGCCCGTCAGGAGGAGAGACCCAGTACTTC; cdr3_aa: CASSPSGGETQYF
d_call: NA; clone_size: NA; cdr3_length: 15; v_call: TRBV5-8; j_call: TRBJ2-5; cdr3_nt: TGTGCCAGCAGCTTGAGTCAGGGACGGCAAGAGACCCAGTACTTC; cdr3_aa: CASSLSQGRQETQYF
d_call: NA; clone_size: NA; cdr3_length: 14; v_call: TRBV5-6; j_call: TRBJ1-2; cdr3_nt: TGTGCCAGCAGCTCCGGGGCAGCCGCGGGGGGCTACACCTTC; cdr3_aa: CASSSGAAAGGYTF
d_call: TRBD1; clone_size: NA; cdr3_length: 15; v_call: TRBV19; j_call: TRBJ2-7; cdr3_nt: TGTGCCAGTAGCCTGAGGGACAGGGCGACCTACGAGCAGTACTTC; cdr3_aa: CASSLRDRATYEQYF
d_call: TRBD2; clone_size: NA; cdr3_length: 15; v_call: TRBV6-5; j_call: TRBJ2-7; cdr3_nt: TGTGCCAGCAGGGGATTAGCGGGAGTCTCCTACGAGCAGTACTTC; cdr3_aa: CASRGLAGVSYEQYF
d_call: TRBD1; clone_size: NA; cdr3_length: 15; v_call: TRBV6-5; j_call: TRBJ1-2; cdr3_nt: TGTGCCAGCAGTGCCTACAGGGGGCTCCTCTATGGCTACACCTTC; cdr3_aa: CASSAYRGLLYGYTF
d_call: TRBD1; clone_size: NA; cdr3_length: 16; v_call: TRBV6-6; j_call: TRBJ2-2; cdr3_nt: TGTGCCAGCAGCCTGGGACAGAGAGCCAACACCGGGGAGCTGTTTTTT; cdr3_aa: CASSLGQRANTGELFF
d_call: TRBD1; clone_size: NA; cdr3_length: 13; v_call: TRBV28; j_call: TRBJ1-2; cdr3_nt: TGTGCCAGCAGTTTATATACAGGGGGAGACTACACCTTC; cdr3_aa: CASSLYTGGDYTF
d_call: NA; clone_size: NA; cdr3_length: 14; v_call: TRBV7-2; j_call: TRBJ2-7; cdr3_nt: TGTGCCAGCAGCTACAGGTCCAGGGTGGACGAGCAGTACTTC; cdr3_aa: CASSYRSRVDEQYF
d_call: NA; clone_size: few; cdr3_length: 13; v_call: TRBV21-1; j_call: TRBJ2-2; cdr3_nt: TGTGCCAGCGGAGAATATTACACCGGGGAGCTGTTTTTT; cdr3_aa: CASGEYYTGELFF
d_call: NA; clone_size: NA; cdr3_length: 12; v_call: TRBV27; j_call: TRBJ2-7; cdr3_nt: TGTGCCAGTAAAAGAGGAGACTACGAGCAGTACTTC; cdr3_aa: CASKRGDYEQYF
d_call: NA; clone_size: NA; cdr3_length: 15; v_call: TRBV11-2; j_call: TRBJ2-2; cdr3_nt: TGTGCCAGCAGCTTGCCCGGTTGGAACACCGGGGAGCTGTTTTTT; cdr3_aa: CASSLPGWNTGELFF
d_call: NA; clone_size: NA; cdr3_length: 11; v_call: TRBV6-1; j_call: TRBJ2-7; cdr3_nt: TGTGCCAGCAGTCTCCTGTACGAGCAGTACTTC; cdr3_aa: CASSLLYEQYF
d_call: TRBD2; clone_size: NA; cdr3_length: 15; v_call: TRBV2; j_call: TRBJ2-1; cdr3_nt: TGTGCCAGCGTAGACTATAGCGGGCCATACAATGAGCAGTTCTTC; cdr3_aa: CASVDYSGPYNEQFF
d_call: NA; clone_size: NA; cdr3_length: 15; v_call: TRBV4-1; j_call: TRBJ1-1; cdr3_nt: TGCGCCAGCAGCCAAGGAGTGGGGGTAAGGACTGAAGCTTTCTTT; cdr3_aa: CASSQGVGVRTEAFF
d_call: NA; clone_size: NA; cdr3_length: 13; v_call: TRBV6-5; j_call: TRBJ1-2; cdr3_nt: TGTGCCAGCAGATTACAGGGTTCCTATGGCTACACCTTC; cdr3_aa: CASRLQGSYGYTF
d_call: NA; clone_size: NA; cdr3_length: 16; v_call: TRBV4-3; j_call: TRBJ2-3; cdr3_nt: TGCGCCAGCAGCCAAGATGGGGGGGGGCCTATAGATACGCAGTATTTT; cdr3_aa: CASSQDGGGPIDTQYF
d_call: NA; clone_size: NA; cdr3_length: 11; v_call: TRBV10-3; j_call: TRBJ1-2; cdr3_nt: TGTGCCATCAGTGGATCGGGACCCCACACCTTC; cdr3_aa: CAISGSGPHTF
d_call: TRBD2; clone_size: NA; cdr3_length: 13; v_call: TRBV19; j_call: TRBJ2-7; cdr3_nt: TGTGCCAGCGGACTAGCGGGGGCCTACGAGCAGTACTTC; cdr3_aa: CASGLAGAYEQYF
d_call: NA; clone_size: NA; cdr3_length: 13; v_call: TRBV5-1; j_call: TRBJ2-7; cdr3_nt: TGCGCCAGCAGCCCTCCCAAGGGCTACGAGCAGTACTTC; cdr3_aa: CASSPPKGYEQYF
d_call: TRBD2; clone_size: NA; cdr3_length: 13; v_call: TRBV7-2; j_call: TRBJ2-1; cdr3_nt: TGTGCCAGCAGCTTTCTTAGCGGGAATGAGCAGTTCTTC; cdr3_aa: CASSFLSGNEQFF